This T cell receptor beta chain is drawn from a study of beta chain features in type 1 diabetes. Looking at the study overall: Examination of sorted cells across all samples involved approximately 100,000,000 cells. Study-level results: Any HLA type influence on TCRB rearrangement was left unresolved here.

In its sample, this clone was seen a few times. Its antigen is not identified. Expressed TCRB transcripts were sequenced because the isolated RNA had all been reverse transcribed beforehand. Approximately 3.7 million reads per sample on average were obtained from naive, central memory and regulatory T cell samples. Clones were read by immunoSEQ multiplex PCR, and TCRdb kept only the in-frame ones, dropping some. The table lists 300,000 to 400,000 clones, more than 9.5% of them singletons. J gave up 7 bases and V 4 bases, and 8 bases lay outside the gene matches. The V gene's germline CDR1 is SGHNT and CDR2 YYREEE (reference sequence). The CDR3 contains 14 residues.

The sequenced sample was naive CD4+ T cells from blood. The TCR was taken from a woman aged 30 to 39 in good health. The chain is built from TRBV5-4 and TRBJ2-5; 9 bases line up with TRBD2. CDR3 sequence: CASSAPGLARTQYF. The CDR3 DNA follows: TGTGCCAGCAGCGCGCCGGGACTAGCTAGGACCCAGTACTTC.